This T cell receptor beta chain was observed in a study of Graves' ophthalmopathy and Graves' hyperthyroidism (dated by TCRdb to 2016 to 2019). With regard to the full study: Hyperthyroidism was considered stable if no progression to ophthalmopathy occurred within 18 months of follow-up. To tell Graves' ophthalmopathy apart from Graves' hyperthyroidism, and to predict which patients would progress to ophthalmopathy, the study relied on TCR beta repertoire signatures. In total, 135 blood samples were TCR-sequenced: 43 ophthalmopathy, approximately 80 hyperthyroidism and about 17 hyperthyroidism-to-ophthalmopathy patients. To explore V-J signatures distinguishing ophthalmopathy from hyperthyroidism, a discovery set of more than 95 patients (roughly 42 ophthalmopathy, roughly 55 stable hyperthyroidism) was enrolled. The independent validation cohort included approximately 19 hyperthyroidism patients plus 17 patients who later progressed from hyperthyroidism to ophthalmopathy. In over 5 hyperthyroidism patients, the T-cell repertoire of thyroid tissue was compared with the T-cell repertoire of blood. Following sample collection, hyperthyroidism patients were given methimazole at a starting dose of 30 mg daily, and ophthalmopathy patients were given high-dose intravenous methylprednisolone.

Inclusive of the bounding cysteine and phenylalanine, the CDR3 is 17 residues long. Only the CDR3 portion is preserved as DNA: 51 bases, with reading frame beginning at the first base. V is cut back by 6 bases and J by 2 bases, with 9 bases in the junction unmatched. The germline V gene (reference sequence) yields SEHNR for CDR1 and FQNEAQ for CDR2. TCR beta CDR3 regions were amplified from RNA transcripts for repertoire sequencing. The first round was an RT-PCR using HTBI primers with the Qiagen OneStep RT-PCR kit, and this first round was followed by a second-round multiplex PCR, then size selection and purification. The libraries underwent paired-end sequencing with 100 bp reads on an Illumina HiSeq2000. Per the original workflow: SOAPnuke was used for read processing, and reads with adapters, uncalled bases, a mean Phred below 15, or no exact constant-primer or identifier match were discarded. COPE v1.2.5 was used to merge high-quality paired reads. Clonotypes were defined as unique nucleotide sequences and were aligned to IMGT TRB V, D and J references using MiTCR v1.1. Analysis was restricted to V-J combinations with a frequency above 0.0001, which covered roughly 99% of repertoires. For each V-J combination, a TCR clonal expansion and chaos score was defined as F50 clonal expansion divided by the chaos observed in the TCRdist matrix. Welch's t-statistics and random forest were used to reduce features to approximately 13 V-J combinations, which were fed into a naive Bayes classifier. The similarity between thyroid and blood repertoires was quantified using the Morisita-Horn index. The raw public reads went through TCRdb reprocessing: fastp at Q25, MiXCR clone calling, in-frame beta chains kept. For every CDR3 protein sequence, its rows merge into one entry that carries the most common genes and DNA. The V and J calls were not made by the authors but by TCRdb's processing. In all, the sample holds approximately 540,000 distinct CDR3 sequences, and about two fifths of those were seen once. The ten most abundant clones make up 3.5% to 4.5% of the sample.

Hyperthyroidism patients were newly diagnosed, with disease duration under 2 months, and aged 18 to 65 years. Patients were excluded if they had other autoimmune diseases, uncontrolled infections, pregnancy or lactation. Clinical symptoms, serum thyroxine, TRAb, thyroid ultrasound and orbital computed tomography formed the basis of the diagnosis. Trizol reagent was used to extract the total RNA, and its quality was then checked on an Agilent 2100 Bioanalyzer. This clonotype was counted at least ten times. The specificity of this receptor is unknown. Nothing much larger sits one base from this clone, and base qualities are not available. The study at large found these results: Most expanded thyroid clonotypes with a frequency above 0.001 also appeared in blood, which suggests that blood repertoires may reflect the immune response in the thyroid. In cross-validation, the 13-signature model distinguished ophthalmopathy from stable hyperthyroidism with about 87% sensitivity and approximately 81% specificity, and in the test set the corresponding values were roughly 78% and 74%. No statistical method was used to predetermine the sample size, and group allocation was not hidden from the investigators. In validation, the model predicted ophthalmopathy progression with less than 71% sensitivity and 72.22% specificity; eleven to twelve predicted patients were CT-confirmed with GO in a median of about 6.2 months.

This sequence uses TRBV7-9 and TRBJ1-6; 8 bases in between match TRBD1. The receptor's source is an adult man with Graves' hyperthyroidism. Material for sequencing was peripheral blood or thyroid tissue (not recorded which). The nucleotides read TGTGCCAGCAGTTCATTCAGGGGGCAGGCCTATAATTCACCCCTCCACTTT. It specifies CASSSFRGQAYNSPLHF.